This paragraph reports one T cell receptor (beta chain). This sample was taken from a study of CD8+ T cells in alopecia areata. Investigators isolated RNA and reverse transcribed it into cDNA to act as the sequencing template. Data came from immunoSEQ multiplex PCR; TCRdb stores just in-frame clones and leaves some out. The table records 160,000 or so clones, about 50% of them present only once. This CDR3 comprises 15 residues. Trimming cost V 4 bases and J 5 bases; bases outside gene matches: 7. Germline V CDR1 and CDR2: SGDLS, YYNGEE. The TCR was taken from a human donor with alopecia areata. Sample: CD8+ T cells sorted from blood, taken at week 0. The gene calls are TRBV9 and TRBJ1-4; 8 bases are a match to TRBD1. CDR3 bases: TGTGCCAGCAGCCCTTGGACAGGGTCAAATGAAAAACTGTTTTTT. Encoded protein: CASSPWTGSNEKLFF.